A single sample is the source of the 8 T cell receptor beta chains below, sequenced in a study of blood T cell repertoires in COVID-19. Libraries were prepared by immunoSEQ multiplex PCR; TCRdb keeps only in-frame clonotypes and omits some of them. The sample includes 150,000 to 200,000 clones, more than 90% of them seen just once. The sample taken for sequencing was peripheral blood. These receptor sequences come from a man aged 55-75 years with active or convalescent COVID-19.

The genes are TRBV6-5 and TRBJ1-3; TRBD1 is a possible D gene (6 bases). The CDR3 sequence is 14 residues long. CDR1 and CDR2 from the germline V gene are MNHEY and SVGAGI. V was shortened by 10 bases and J by 6 bases, with 19 bases between the two germline ends. In DNA, the CDR3 is TGTGCCACCACTCAGGGGATGGGAGTAAACACCATATATTTT. The encoded protein is CATTQGMGVNTIYF.

The V and J genes are TRBV18 and TRBJ1-2; 8 bases agree with TRBD1. Per germline, CDR1 KGHSH and CDR2 LQKENI. This CDR3 spans 14 amino acids. The J segment lost 8 bases and the V segment lost 6 bases, leaving 11 bases of the junction unmatched. DNA for the CDR3: TGTGCCAGCTCTCTTCGGGAGACAGGGGAGGGCTACACCTTC. Translation gives CASSLRETGEGYTF.

This chain links TRBV7-7 with TRBJ2-7, with 8 positions matching TRBD1. CDR1 and CDR2 (germline): SSHAT, FNYEAQ (reference sequence). The J segment lost 3 bases and the V segment lost 5 bases, leaving 9 bases of the junction unmatched. The CDR3 sequence is 15 residues long. The DNA for the CDR3 is TGTGCCAGCAGCGTTGACAGGGGTGATCTCTACGAGCAGTACTTC. It yields the protein CASSVDRGDLYEQYF.

This rearrangement joins TRBV7-6 to TRBJ2-7; 9 positions agree with TRBD1. The CDR3 length is 16 residues. The V gene's germline CDR1 is SGHVS and CDR2 FNYEAQ. V trimming: 5 bases; J trimming: 2 bases; junction bases outside the gene matches: 10. CDR3 bases: TGTGCCAGCAGCGGGCCCGGGACAGGGCCACCCTACGAGCAGTACTTC. Translation: CASSGPGTGPPYEQYF.

The V gene is TRBV3-1 (or the pseudogene TRBV3-2), the J gene TRBJ2-5; TRBD2 is a possible D gene (6 bases). Germline CDR1 is LGHDT and CDR2 is YNNKEL (reference sequence). Trimming removed 3 bases at V and 3 bases at J, with 23 bases between. The CDR3 sequence is 18 residues long. This CDR3 reads CASSHPGLPVFWEETQYF. CDR3 DNA: TGTGCCAGCAGCCATCCGGGACTCCCGGTGTTTTGGGAAGAGACCCAGTACTTC.

V gene TRBV5-1 combines with J gene TRBJ1-5, with 9 bases lining up with TRBD1. This CDR3 comprises 16 residues. The germline CDR1 and CDR2 sequences are SGHRS and YFSETQ. With 0 bases clipped from V and 3 bases from J, the junction kept 4 bases outside the gene matches. The CDR3 here is CASSLGGTGNNQPQHF. The DNA of the CDR3 is TGCGCCAGCAGCTTGGGGGGGACAGGGAACAATCAGCCCCAGCATTTT.

The V and J genes are TRBV6-1 and TRBJ1-4; 9 bases align to TRBD1. This CDR3 contains 15 residues. V was clipped by 3 bases and J by 8 bases; unmatched bases: 7. Germline CDR1 and CDR2: MNHNS and SASEGT. CDR3 coding DNA: TGTGCCAGCAGTGAGAACAGGGGGCTTCGAGAAAAACTGTTTTTT. It translates to CASSENRGLREKLFF.

The chain carries TRBV6-4 and TRBJ1-6; 7 positions agree with TRBD1. CDR1 is MRHNA, CDR2 SNTAGT, per germline. J lost 5 bases, V lost 7 bases, and 5 bases had no gene match. The CDR3 is 14 residues long. Here the CDR3 DNA reads TGTGCCAGCAAAGGGGACAGTGATAATTCACCCCTCCACTTT. It encodes CASKGDSDNSPLHF.